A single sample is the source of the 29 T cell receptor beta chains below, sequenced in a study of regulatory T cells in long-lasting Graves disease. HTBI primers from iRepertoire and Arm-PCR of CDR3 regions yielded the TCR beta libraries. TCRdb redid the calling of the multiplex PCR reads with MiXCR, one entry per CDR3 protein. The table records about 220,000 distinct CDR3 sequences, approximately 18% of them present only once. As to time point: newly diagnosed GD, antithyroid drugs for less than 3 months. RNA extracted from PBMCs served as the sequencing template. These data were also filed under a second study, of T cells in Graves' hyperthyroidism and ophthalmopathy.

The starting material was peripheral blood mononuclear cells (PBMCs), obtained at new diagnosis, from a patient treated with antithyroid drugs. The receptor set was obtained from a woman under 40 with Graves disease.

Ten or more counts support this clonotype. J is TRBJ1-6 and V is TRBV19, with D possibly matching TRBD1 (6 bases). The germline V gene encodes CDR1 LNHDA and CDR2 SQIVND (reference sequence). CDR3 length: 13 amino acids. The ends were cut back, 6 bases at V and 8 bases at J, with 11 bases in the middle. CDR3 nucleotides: TGTGCCAGTAGCGGGGGCGCCCATTCACCCCTCCACTTT. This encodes CASSGGAHSPLHF.

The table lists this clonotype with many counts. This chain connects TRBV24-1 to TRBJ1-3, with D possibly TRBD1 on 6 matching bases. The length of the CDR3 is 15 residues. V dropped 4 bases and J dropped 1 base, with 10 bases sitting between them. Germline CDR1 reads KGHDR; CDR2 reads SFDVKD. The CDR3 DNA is TGTGCCACCAGTGACCCTGGGACATCTGGAAACACCATATATTTT. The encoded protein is CATSDPGTSGNTIYF.

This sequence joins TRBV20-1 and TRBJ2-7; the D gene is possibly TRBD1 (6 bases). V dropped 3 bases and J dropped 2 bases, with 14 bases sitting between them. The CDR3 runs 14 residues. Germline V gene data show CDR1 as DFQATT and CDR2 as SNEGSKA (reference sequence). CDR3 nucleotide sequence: TGCAGTGCTAGCCCTGCCGGGACAACCTACGAGCAGTACTTC. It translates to CSASPAGTTYEQYF.

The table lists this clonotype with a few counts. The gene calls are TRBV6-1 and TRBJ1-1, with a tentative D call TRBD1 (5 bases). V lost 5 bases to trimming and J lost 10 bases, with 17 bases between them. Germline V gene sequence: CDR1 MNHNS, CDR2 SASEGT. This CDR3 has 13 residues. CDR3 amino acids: CASSPPRTGLAFF. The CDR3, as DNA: TGTGCCAGCAGTCCCCCCCGGACGGGGCTAGCTTTCTTT.

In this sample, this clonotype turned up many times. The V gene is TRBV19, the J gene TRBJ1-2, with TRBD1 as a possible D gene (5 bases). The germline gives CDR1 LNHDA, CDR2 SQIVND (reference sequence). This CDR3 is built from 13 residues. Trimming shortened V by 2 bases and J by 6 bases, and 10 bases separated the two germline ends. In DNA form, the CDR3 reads TGTGCCAGTAGTATACGCACAGGCGATGGCTACACCTTC. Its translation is CASSIRTGDGYTF. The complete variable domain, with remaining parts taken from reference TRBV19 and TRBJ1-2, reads DGGITQSPKYLFRKEGQNVTLSCEQNLNHDAMYWYRQDPGQGLRLIYYSQIVNDFQKGDIAEGYSVSREKKESFPLTVTSAQKNPTAFYLCASSIRTGDGYTFGSGTRLTVV.

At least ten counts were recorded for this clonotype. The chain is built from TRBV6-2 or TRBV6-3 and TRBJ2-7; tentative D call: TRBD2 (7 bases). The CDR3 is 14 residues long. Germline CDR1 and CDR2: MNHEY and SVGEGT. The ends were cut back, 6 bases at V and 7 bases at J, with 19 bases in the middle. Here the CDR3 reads CASRRGGESEEQYF. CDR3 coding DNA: TGTGCCAGCAGGAGGGGGGGGGAGTCGGAGGAGCAGTACTTC.

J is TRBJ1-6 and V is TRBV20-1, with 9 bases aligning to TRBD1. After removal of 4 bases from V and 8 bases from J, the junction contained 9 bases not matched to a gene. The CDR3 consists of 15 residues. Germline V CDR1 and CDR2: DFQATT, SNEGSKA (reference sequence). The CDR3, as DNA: TGCAGTGCTACTAAGGCCGGGACAGGGTATTCACCCCTCCACTTT. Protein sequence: CSATKAGTGYSPLHF.

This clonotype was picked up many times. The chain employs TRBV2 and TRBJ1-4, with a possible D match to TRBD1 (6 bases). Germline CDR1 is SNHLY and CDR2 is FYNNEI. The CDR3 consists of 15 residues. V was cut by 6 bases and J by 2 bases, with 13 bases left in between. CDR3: CASSAQQGTNEKLFF. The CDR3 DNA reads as TGTGCCAGCAGCGCTCAACAGGGTACTAATGAAAAACTGTTTTTT.

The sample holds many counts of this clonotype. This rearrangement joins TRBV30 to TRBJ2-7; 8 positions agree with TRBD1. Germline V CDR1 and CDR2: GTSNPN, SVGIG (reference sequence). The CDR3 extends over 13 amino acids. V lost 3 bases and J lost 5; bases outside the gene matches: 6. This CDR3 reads CAWSFGQGNEQYF. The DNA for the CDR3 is TGTGCCTGGAGCTTCGGACAGGGTAACGAGCAGTACTTC.

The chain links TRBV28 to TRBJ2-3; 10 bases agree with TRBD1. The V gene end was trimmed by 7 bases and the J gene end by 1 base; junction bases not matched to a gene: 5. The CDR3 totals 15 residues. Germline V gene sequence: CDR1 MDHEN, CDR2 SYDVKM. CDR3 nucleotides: TGTGCCAGCACCCCCGGGACAGGGGGCACAGATACGCAGTATTTT. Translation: CASTPGTGGTDTQYF.

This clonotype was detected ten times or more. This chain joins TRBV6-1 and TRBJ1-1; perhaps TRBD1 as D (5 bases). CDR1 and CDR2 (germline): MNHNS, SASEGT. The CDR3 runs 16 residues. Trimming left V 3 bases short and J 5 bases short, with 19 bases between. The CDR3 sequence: CASSDAALLGRTEAFF. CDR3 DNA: TGTGCCAGCAGTGATGCCGCACTTTTGGGGCGGACTGAAGCTTTCTTT.

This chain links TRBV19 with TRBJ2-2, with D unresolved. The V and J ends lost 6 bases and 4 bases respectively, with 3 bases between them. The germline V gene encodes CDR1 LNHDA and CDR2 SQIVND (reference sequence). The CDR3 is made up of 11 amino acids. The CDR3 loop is CASRRTGELFF. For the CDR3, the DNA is TGTGCCAGTAGACGCACCGGGGAGCTGTTTTTT.

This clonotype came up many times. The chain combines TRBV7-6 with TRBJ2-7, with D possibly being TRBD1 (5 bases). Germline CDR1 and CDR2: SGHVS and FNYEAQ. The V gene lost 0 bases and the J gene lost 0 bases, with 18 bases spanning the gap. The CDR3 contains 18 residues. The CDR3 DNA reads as TGTGCCAGCAGCTTAGCCCCTAGGCAGGGAATTAACTCCTACGAGCAGTACTTC. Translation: CASSLAPRQGINSYEQYF.

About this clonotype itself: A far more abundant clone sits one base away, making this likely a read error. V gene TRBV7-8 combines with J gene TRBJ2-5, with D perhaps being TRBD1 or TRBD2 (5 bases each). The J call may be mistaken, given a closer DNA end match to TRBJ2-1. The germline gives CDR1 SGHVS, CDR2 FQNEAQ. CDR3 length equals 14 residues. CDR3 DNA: TGTGCCTGCAGCTTGGCCGCCGGGGCCAATGAGCAGTTCTTC. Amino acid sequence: CACSLAAGANEQFF.

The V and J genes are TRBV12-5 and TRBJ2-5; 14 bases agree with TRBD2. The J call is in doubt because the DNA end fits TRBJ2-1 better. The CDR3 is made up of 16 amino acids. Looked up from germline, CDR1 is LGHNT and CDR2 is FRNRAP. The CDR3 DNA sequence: TGTGCTAGTGGTTTGGTGACTAGCGGGAGGGACAATGAGCAGTTCTTC. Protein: CASGLVTSGRDNEQFF.

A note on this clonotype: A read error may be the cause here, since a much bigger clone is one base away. The CDR3 region is CASSPARTSGDYNEQFF. The CDR3, as DNA: TGTGCCAGCAGTCCAGCGAGGACTAGCGGGGACTACAATGAGCAGTTCTTC. The J gene is TRBJ2-1, the V gene TRBV12-3 or TRBV12-4, with 12 nucleotides matching TRBD2. The CDR3 is 17 residues long. J gave up 3 bases and V 5 bases, and 8 bases lay outside the gene matches.

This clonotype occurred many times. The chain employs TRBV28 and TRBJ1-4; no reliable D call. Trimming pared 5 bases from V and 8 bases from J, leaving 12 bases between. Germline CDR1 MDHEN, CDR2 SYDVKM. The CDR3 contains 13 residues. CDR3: CASSPLGREKLFF. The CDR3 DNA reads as TGTGCCAGCAGTCCCCTCGGAAGAGAAAAACTGTTTTTT.

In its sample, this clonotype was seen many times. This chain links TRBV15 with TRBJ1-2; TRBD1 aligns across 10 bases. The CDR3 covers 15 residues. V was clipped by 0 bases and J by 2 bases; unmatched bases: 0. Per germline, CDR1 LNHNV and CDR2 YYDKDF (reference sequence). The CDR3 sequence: CATSREGQGNYGYTF. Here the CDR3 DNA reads TGTGCCACCAGCAGAGAGGGACAGGGGAACTATGGCTACACCTTC.

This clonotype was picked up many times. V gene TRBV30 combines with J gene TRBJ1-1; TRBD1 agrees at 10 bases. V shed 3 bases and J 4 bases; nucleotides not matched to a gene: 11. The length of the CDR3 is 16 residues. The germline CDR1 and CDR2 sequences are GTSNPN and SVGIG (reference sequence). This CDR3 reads CAWRPRPGQGTTEAFF. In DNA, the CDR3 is TGTGCCTGGAGACCGAGGCCGGGACAGGGGACCACTGAAGCTTTCTTT.

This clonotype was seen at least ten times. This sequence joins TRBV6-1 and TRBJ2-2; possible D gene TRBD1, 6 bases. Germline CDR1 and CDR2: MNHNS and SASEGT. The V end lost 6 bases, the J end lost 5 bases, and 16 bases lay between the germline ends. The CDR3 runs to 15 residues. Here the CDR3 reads CASRDLRGITGELFF. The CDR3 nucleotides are TGTGCCAGCAGAGATTTGAGGGGGATAACCGGGGAGCTGTTTTTT.

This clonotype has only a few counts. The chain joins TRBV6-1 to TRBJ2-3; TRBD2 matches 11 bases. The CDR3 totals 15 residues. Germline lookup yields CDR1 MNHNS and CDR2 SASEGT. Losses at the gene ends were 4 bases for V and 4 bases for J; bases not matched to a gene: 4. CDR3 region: CASSALAGGPDTQYF. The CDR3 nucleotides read TGTGCCAGCAGTGCCCTAGCGGGAGGCCCAGATACGCAGTATTTT.

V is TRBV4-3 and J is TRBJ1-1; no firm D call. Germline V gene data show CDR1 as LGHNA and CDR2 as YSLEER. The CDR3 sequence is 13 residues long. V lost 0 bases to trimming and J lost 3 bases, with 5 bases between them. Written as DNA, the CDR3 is TGCGCCAGCAGCCAAGAGGTGGACACTGAAGCTTTCTTT. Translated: CASSQEVDTEAFF.

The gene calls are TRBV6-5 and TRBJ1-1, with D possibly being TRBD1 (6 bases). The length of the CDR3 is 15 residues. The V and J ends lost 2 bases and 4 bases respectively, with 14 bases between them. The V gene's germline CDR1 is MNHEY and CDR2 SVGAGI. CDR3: CASSYGRGASTEAFF. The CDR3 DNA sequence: TGTGCCAGCAGTTACGGGCGGGGGGCATCCACTGAAGCTTTCTTT.

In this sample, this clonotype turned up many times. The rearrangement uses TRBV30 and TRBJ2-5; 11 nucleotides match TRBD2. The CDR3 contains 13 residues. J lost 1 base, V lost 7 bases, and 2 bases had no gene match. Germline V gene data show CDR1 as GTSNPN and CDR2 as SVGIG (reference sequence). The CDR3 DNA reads TGTGCCTTTAGCGGGGGGGTCCAAGAGACCCAGTACTTC. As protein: CAFSGGVQETQYF. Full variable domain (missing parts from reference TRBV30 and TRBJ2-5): SQTIHQWPATLVQPVGSPLSLECTVEGTSNPNLYWYRQAAGRGLQLLFYSVGIGQISSEVPQNLSASRPQDRQFILSSKKLLLSDSGFYLCAFSGGVQETQYFGPGTRLLVL.

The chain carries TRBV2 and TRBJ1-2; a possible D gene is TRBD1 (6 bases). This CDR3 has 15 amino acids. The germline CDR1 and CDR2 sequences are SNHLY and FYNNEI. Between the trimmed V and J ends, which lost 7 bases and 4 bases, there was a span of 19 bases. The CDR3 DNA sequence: TGTGCCAGCACCCCCGGGGGGGCGGATTCCTATGGCTACACCTTC. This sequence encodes CASTPGGADSYGYTF.

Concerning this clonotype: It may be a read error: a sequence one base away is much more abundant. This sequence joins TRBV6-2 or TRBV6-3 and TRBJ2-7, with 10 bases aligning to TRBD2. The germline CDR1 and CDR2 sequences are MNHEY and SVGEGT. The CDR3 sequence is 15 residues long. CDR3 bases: TGTGCCGGCAGGGAGAGGCTAGCGGGAGACAACGAGCAGTACTTC. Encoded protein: CAGRERLAGDNEQYF.

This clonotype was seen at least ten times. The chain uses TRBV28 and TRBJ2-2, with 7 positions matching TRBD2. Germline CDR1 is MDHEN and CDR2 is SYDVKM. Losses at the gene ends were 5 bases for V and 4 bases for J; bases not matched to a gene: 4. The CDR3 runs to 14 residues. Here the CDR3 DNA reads TGTGCCAGCAGTGGGCGCGGGAGCACCGGGGAGCTGTTTTTT. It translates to CASSGRGSTGELFF.

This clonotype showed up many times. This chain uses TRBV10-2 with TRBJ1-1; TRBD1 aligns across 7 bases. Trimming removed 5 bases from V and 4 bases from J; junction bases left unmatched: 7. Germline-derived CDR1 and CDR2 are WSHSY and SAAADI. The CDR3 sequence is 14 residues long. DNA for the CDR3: TGCGCCAGCAGTAGACAGGGTAGTAGCACTGAAGCTTTCTTT. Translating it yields CASSRQGSSTEAFF.

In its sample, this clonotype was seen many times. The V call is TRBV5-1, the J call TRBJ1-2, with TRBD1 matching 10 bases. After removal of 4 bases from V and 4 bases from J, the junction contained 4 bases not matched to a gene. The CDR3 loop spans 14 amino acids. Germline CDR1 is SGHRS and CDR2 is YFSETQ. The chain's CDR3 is CASSPGTGVYGYTF. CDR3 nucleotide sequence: TGCGCCAGCAGCCCCGGGACAGGGGTCTATGGCTACACCTTC.